Listed below are T cell receptor beta chains from one sample, sequenced in a study of PD-1 blockade in classical Hodgkin lymphoma. TCRdb's table, derived via immunoSEQ multiplex PCR, lists solely in-frame clones and lacks some. The sample includes some 150,000 clones, approximately 81% of them seen just once. Material: peripheral blood mononuclear cells (PBMCs), obtained before the second cycle of nivolumab. All receptors derive from a human donor with classical Hodgkin lymphoma. Both conserved end residues are part of each CDR3. Fields, in order: J gene, D gene, V gene, clone size, CDR3 DNA, CDR3 protein. The D gene is left open where the match is weak. Clone size is not always given. Where it is, it says once, few, many or a class for expanded clones.

J gene: TRBJ1-4
D gene: -
V gene: TRBV5-1
clone size: -
CDR3 DNA: TGCGCCAGCAGCCCGGCTGGGGGGCGAGATAATGAAAAACTGTTTTTT
CDR3 protein: CASSPAGGRDNEKLFF

J gene: TRBJ1-2
D gene: -
V gene: TRBV6-5
clone size: -
CDR3 DNA: TGTGCCAGCAAATCAGTAAACTATGGCTACACCTTC
CDR3 protein: CASKSVNYGYTF

J gene: TRBJ1-1
D gene: -
V gene: TRBV5-5
clone size: -
CDR3 DNA: TGTGCCAGCAGCTCTATTATTGGCGGGTTTGGAGGGAACACTGAAGCTTTCTTT
CDR3 protein: CASSSIIGGFGGNTEAFF

J gene: TRBJ2-7
D gene: -
V gene: TRBV9
clone size: -
CDR3 DNA: TGTGCCAGCAGCGCAACAGGCCACGAGCAGTACTTC
CDR3 protein: CASSATGHEQYF

J gene: TRBJ2-7
D gene: TRBD2
V gene: TRBV11-2
clone size: -
CDR3 DNA: TGTGCCAGCAGCCCCGGACTAGCGTCGGAGATCGCCTACGAGCAGTACTTC
CDR3 protein: CASSPGLASEIAYEQYF

J gene: TRBJ1-4
D gene: -
V gene: TRBV10-3
clone size: -
CDR3 DNA: TGTGCCATCAGTGGGCGGATTAATGAAAAACTGTTTTTT
CDR3 protein: CAISGRINEKLFF

J gene: TRBJ1-2
D gene: -
V gene: TRBV7-9
clone size: -
CDR3 DNA: TGTGCCAGCAGCTTACGCCGGGGGAGGGAACCTAACTATGGCTACACCTTC
CDR3 protein: CASSLRRGREPNYGYTF

J gene: TRBJ2-3
D gene: TRBD2
V gene: TRBV6-1
clone size: few
CDR3 DNA: TGTGCCACCGACCGGGGGGGCAGCACAGATACGCAGTATTTT
CDR3 protein: CATDRGGSTDTQYF

J gene: TRBJ2-7
D gene: -
V gene: TRBV6-5
clone size: few
CDR3 DNA: TGTGCCAGCAGTTACTACCAGGGATCGCAGTACTTC
CDR3 protein: CASSYYQGSQYF

J gene: TRBJ2-1
D gene: -
V gene: TRBV5-6
clone size: -
CDR3 DNA: TGTGCCAGCAGCTTTCTGGGCCCAGGGGGGAATGAGCAGTTCTTC
CDR3 protein: CASSFLGPGGNEQFF

J gene: TRBJ1-2
D gene: TRBD1
V gene: TRBV6-5
clone size: -
CDR3 DNA: TGTGCCAGCAAAACAGGGGATTATAACTATGGCTACACCTTC
CDR3 protein: CASKTGDYNYGYTF

J gene: TRBJ1-6
D gene: -
V gene: TRBV7-9
clone size: -
CDR3 DNA: TGTGCCACGGAGGGGGTGGATAATTCACCCCTCCACTTT
CDR3 protein: CATEGVDNSPLHF

J gene: TRBJ2-7
D gene: -
V gene: TRBV25-1
clone size: -
CDR3 DNA: TGTGCCAGCAGTGCACCCGGGACTCTCGACTACGAGCAGTACTTC
CDR3 protein: CASSAPGTLDYEQYF

J gene: TRBJ2-3
D gene: TRBD2
V gene: TRBV18
clone size: -
CDR3 DNA: TGTGCCAGCTCCCCGACTAGCGGGAGCTCCACAGATACGCAGTATTTT
CDR3 protein: CASSPTSGSSTDTQYF

J gene: TRBJ2-2
D gene: TRBD1
V gene: TRBV10-3
clone size: -
CDR3 DNA: TGTGCCATCAGCGTTAAAGCGGGACAGGGGGGCGGGGAGCTGTTTTTT
CDR3 protein: CAISVKAGQGGGELFF

J gene: TRBJ2-5
D gene: TRBD2
V gene: TRBV7-3
clone size: once
CDR3 DNA: TGTGCCAGCAGCCTGGGACTAGCGGGGGGAGTCGAGACCCAGTACTTC
CDR3 protein: CASSLGLAGGVETQYF

J gene: TRBJ1-5
D gene: -
V gene: TRBV28
clone size: -
CDR3 DNA: TGTGCCAGCAGTTTATTGGGCAGGGTGGGTCAGCCCCAGCATTTT
CDR3 protein: CASSLLGRVGQPQHF

J gene: TRBJ2-7
D gene: TRBD1
V gene: TRBV7-8
clone size: -
CDR3 DNA: TGTGCCAGCAGCAGAAACCGGGACAGGGTTTCCTACGAGCAGTACTTC
CDR3 protein: CASSRNRDRVSYEQYF

J gene: TRBJ1-1
D gene: TRBD1
V gene: TRBV10-3
clone size: -
CDR3 DNA: TGTGCCACTTGGGACAGGGGGCGACCTGAAGCTTTCTTT
CDR3 protein: CATWDRGRPEAFF

J gene: TRBJ1-2
D gene: TRBD1
V gene: TRBV25-1
clone size: -
CDR3 DNA: TGTGCCAGCAGGCTGACAGGGAGGAACTATGGCTACACCTTC
CDR3 protein: CASRLTGRNYGYTF